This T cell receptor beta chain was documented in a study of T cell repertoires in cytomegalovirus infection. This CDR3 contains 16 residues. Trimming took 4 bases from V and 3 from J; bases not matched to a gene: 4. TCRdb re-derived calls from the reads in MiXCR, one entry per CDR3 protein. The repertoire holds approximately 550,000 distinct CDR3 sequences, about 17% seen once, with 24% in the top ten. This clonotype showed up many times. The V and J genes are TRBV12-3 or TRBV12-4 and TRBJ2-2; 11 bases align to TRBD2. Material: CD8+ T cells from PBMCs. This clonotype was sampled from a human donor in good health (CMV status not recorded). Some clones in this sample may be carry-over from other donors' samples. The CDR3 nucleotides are TGTGCCAGCAGTTCTAGCGGGGGGAAACACACCGGGGAGCTGTTTTTT. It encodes CASSSSGGKHTGELFF.